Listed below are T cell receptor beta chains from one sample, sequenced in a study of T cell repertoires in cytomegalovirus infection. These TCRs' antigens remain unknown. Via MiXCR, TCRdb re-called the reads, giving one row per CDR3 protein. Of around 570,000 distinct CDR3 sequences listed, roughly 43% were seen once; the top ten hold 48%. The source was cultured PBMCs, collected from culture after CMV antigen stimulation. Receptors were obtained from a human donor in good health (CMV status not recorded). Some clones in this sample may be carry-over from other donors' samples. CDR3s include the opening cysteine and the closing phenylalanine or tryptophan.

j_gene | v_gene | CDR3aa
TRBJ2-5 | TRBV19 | CASSPIRGQLIQETQYF
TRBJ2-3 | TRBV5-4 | CASSSAAGAGDTQYF
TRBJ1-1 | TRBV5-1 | CASSWSGTGDQAFF
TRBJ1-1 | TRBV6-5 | CASSYSGQYTEAFF
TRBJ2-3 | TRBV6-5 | CASSLGRYGTDTQYF
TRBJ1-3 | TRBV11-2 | CASGPTVKVSGNTIYF
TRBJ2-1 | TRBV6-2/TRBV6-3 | CASSQTDYYSYNEQFF
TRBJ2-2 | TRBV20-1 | CGTGKTLAGVAGELFF
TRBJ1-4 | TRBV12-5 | CASGMTDLATNEKLFF
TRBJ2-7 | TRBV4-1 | CASSQEAGSYEQYF
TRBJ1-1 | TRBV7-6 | CASSQRGGSTEAFF
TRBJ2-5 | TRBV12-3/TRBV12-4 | CASSFGPRGRETQYF
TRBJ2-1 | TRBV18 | CASSRRGLAGGQVYNEQFF
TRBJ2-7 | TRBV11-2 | CASSSPGSWLGQLMRKPYEQYF
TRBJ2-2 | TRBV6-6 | CASLGLNTGELFF
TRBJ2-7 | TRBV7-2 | CASSQHGQAENEQYF
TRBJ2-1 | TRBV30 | CALLTSGHYNEQFF
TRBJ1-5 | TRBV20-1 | CSARPDRVGQPQHF
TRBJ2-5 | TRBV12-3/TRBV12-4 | CASSRLAGGLYF
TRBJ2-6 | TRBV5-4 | CASSPTTGGSGANVLTF
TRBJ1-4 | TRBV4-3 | CASSQGLGRWNEKLFF
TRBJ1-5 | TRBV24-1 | CATSDLVPGQRRHSNQPQHF
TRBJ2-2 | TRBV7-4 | CASSLVSYTGELFF
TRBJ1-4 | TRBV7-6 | CASSQFATNEKLFF
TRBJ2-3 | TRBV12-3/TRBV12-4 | CASSRDSGTDTQYF
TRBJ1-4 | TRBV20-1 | CSAILGRGRGEKLFF
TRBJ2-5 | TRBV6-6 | CASGMGGNQETQYF
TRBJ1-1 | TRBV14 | CARLHTEAFF
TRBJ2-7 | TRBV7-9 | CASSAHPYEQYF
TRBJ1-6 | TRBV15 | CATSRVQGNNSPLHF
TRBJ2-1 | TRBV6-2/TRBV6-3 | CASSEWMGAREYLPIFF
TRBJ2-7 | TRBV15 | CATSRVVGYEQYF
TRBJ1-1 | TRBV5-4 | CASSGREGAGTEAFF
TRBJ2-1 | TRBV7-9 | CASRGTSGSNEQFF
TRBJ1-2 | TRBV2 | CASSGADNYGYTF
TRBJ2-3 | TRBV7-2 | CASSTVGLSTDTQYF
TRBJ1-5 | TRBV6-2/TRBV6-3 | CASAGGGQGYQPQHF
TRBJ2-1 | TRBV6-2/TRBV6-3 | CASTEGGLGSGREQFF
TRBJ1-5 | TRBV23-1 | CASSREGRGIGFTDQPQHF
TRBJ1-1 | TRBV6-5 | CASSYSGQAGAFF
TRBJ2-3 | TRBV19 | CASSIRAGLGTDTQYF
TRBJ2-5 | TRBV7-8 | CASSRQRGGETQYF
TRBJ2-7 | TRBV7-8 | CASSQANEQYF
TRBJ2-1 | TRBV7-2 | CASSLSRPDYNEQFF
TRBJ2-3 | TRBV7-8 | CASSPEAITLLDTQYF
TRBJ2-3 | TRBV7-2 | CASSLVAGRTDTQYF
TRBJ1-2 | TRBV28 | CASRETGGYGYTF
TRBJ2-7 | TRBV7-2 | CASSRWGTQLYEQYF
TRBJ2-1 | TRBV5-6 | CASSLGPPGQIYNEQFF
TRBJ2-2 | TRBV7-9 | CASSSGLAGALTGELFF
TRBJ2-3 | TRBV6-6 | CASSLSAGGVTDTQYF
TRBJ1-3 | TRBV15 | CATSRGRPGSGNTIYF
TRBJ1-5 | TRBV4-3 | CASSQGTGGEQPQHF